This paragraph reports one T cell receptor beta chain. Antigen specificity is unknown. Each sorted subset replicate got 200 ng genomic DNA, roughly 30,000 genomes. Sequenced by immunoSEQ multiplex PCR; TCRdb stores in-frame clones only, minus some. The repertoire has under 750,000 clones, roughly two thirds of them found once; the top ten carry under 2%. Germline V CDR1 and CDR2: SGHTA, FQGTGA. The CDR3 extends over 13 amino acids. With 2 bases removed from V and 2 bases from J, the gap between germline ends came to 5 bases. These data come from a study of shared clonotypes between healthy human individuals. Overall study results and limits: Generally, estimated richness proved larger in naive subsets than it did in memory subsets.

This clonotype was obtained from a young woman in good health. Sequencing was done on a sample of memory CD4+ T cells sorted from blood. The sample's subset: CD45RA-negative fraction. The genes are TRBV7-3 and TRBJ2-3; D is unclear. CDR3 region: CASSLGFTDTQYF. The CDR3 DNA reads TGTGCCAGCAGCTTAGGGTTCACAGATACGCAGTATTTT.